The 19 T cell receptor beta chains reported below all come from one sample, sequenced in a study of T cells after yellow fever vaccination. Each CDR3 protein gets one entry after TCRdb re-called the 5' RACE reads with MiXCR. The profile shows about 500,000 distinct CDR3 sequences, roughly a sixth of them singletons. Sequences were derived from PBMCs, sampled more than 4 days after the first yellow fever vaccination. The origin of the receptors is a man between 18 and 35 years old who received the YFV17D yellow fever vaccine.

This clonotype was seen a few times. This chain connects TRBV6-2 or TRBV6-3 to TRBJ2-1; D uncertain. Germline V gene lookup returns CDR1 MNHEY and CDR2 SVGEGT. The CDR3 contains 16 residues. Trimming stripped 1 base from V and 0 bases from J, with 10 bases between. The CDR3 bases are TGTGCCAGCAGTTACTATAGGCTAAGCTCCTACAATGAGCAGTTCTTC. The encoded protein is CASSYYRLSSYNEQFF.

This clonotype occurred many times. The V and J genes are TRBV5-1 and TRBJ2-1; D is perhaps TRBD2 (6 bases). Looked up from germline, CDR1 is SGHRS and CDR2 is YFSETQ. This CDR3 contains 15 residues. The V end was cut by 4 bases, the J end by 5 bases, with 16 bases between. The CDR3 coding sequence is TGCGCCAGCAGCCAAAACGCGGGGCATAACAATGAGCAGTTCTTC. This translates into CASSQNAGHNNEQFF.

This clonotype turned up a few times. The chain links TRBV4-1 to TRBJ2-5; TRBD2 matches at 9 bases. J was trimmed by 0 bases and V by 1 base; bases with no gene match: 6. The length of the CDR3 is 17 residues. The V gene's germline CDR1 is MGHRA and CDR2 YSYEKL. The CDR3, as DNA: TGCGCCAGCAGCCAAGTGCTAGCGGGGACGGACCAAGAGACCCAGTACTTC. Its protein is CASSQVLAGTDQETQYF.

The chain links TRBV5-1 to TRBJ2-3, with 8 bases matching TRBD2. This CDR3 comprises 16 residues. Germline-derived CDR1 and CDR2 are SGHRS and YFSETQ. The trim removed 0 bases at V and 4 bases at J, leaving 7 bases unmatched. The CDR3 DNA is TGCGCCAGCAGCTTGGCCGAGCGGGGGAGGCCAGATACGCAGTATTTT. Amino acid sequence: CASSLAERGRPDTQYF.

This clonotype was seen a handful of times. The rearrangement joins TRBV5-6 to TRBJ1-6; D might be TRBD1 (5 bases). Trimming took 4 bases from V and 5 from J, leaving 25 bases between them. Germline-derived CDR1 and CDR2 are SGHDT and YYEEEE. The CDR3 totals 19 residues. Here the CDR3 reads CASSMQGAGSSANNSPLHF. In nucleotides, the CDR3 is TGTGCCAGCAGCATGCAGGGAGCCGGCTCCTCAGCCAATAATTCACCCCTCCACTTT.

This chain joins TRBV7-2 and TRBJ1-2; 9 bases are a match to TRBD1. V lost 4 bases to trimming and J lost 8 bases; unmatched junction nucleotides: 5. CDR3 length: 13 amino acids. Germline values: CDR1 SGHTA, CDR2 FQGNSA. CDR3 coding DNA: TGTGCCAGCAGCTGGGACAGGGAGGGCGGCTACACCTTC. This codes for CASSWDREGGYTF.

The chain uses TRBV5-1 and TRBJ2-1; D remains ambiguous. Germline CDR1 and CDR2: SGHRS and YFSETQ. The CDR3 sequence is 14 residues long. Trimming left V 0 bases short and J 5 bases short, with 9 bases between. CDR3 bases: TGCGCCAGCAGCTTGGCCGCTGCAGACAATGAGCAGTTCTTC. Translating it yields CASSLAAADNEQFF.

This clonotype was recorded at least ten times. The V call is TRBV29-1, the J call TRBJ2-1; D remains unclear. Per germline, CDR1 SQVTM and CDR2 ANQGSEA. V gave up 8 bases and J gave up 3 bases, with 8 bases separating them. This CDR3 is built from 11 residues. CDR3 in amino acids: CSIPSYNEQFF. As DNA, the CDR3 is TGCAGCATACCTAGCTACAATGAGCAGTTCTTC.

The rearrangement links TRBV20-1 to TRBJ2-4; D gene uncertain. The germline V gene encodes CDR1 DFQATT and CDR2 SNEGSKA (reference sequence). The CDR3 length is 14 residues. Trimming removed 5 bases from V and 0 bases from J, with 11 bases in between. Written as DNA, the CDR3 is TGCAGTGCTTCGGAGAACCTAGCCAAAAACATTCAGTACTTC. Its protein is CSASENLAKNIQYF.

This clonotype was found a few times. The chain links TRBV5-1 to TRBJ2-3; D perhaps matches TRBD2 (6 bases). The CDR3 length is 16 residues. V dropped 4 bases and J dropped 3 bases, with 18 bases sitting between them. Germline CDR1 and CDR2: SGHRS and YFSETQ. CDR3 sequence: CASSPRGGETTDTQYF. CDR3 DNA: TGCGCCAGCAGCCCACGGGGAGGCGAAACTACAGATACGCAGTATTTT.

The rearrangement joins TRBV12-3 or TRBV12-4 to TRBJ2-2; D perhaps matches TRBD1 (5 bases). Trimming left V 7 bases short and J 0 bases short, with 9 bases between. The CDR3 has 14 amino acids. The CDR3 bases are TGTGCCAGCACAAGACAGTCGAACACCGGGGAGCTGTTTTTT. Its protein is CASTRQSNTGELFF.

The V call is TRBV7-2, the J call TRBJ2-3; a weak D match, TRBD2 (6 bases). CDR1 is SGHTA, CDR2 FQGNSA, per germline. This CDR3 has 16 residues. V was cut by 5 bases and J by 4 bases, with 19 bases left in between. The CDR3 loop is CASSRGTPHRADTQYF. The CDR3 DNA follows: TGTGCCAGCAGCCGCGGGACTCCCCATCGCGCAGATACGCAGTATTTT.

The chain couples TRBV19 to TRBJ2-3; 8 nucleotides line up with TRBD2. J gave up 1 base and V 5 bases, and 5 bases lay outside the gene matches. This CDR3 contains 15 residues. Germline-derived CDR1 and CDR2 are LNHDA and SQIVND (reference sequence). The CDR3 loop is CASSPQTSGTDTQYF. The DNA of the CDR3 is TGTGCCAGTAGTCCTCAGACTAGCGGCACAGATACGCAGTATTTT. The entire variable domain, with the rest obtained from reference TRBV19 and TRBJ2-3, is as follows: DGGITQSPKYLFRKEGQNVTLSCEQNLNHDAMYWYRQDPGQGLRLIYYSQIVNDFQKGDIAEGYSVSREKKESFPLTVTSAQKNPTAFYLCASSPQTSGTDTQYFGPGTRLTVL.

This clonotype was observed a few times. The rearrangement joins TRBV3-1 to TRBJ2-4; D perhaps matches TRBD2 (6 bases). The CDR3 runs to 12 residues. The germline gives CDR1 LGHDT, CDR2 YNNKEL (reference sequence). Trimming stripped 0 bases from V and 11 bases from J, with 8 bases between. The CDR3 loop reads CASSQEWGVQYF. The CDR3 DNA reads TGTGCCAGCAGCCAAGAATGGGGGGTTCAGTACTTC.

This clonotype came up a few times. The genes are TRBV18 and TRBJ1-5; D not certain. CDR1 and CDR2 from the germline V gene are KGHSH and LQKENI. Between the trimmed V and J ends, which lost 3 bases and 0 bases, there was a span of 9 bases. CDR3 size: 15 residues. For the CDR3, the DNA is TGTGCCAGCTCACCCGGGAGATATAGCAATCAGCCCCAGCATTTT. Translated, it gives CASSPGRYSNQPQHF.

In this sample, this clonotype turned up a few times. This chain links TRBV21-1 with TRBJ2-1; whether TRBD1, the table's D call, matches the DNA was not checked. TRBV21-1 is a listed pseudogene. The CDR3 has 19 residues. The CDR3 nucleotides are TGTGCCAGCAGAAAACGGGGCGAGAAACCGGGGGGCGGGTACAATGAGCAGTTCTTC. Amino acid sequence: CASRKRGEKPGGGYNEQFF.

This clonotype has ten or more counts. The chain has TRBV7-9 and TRBJ1-4, with D hard to call. V lost 0 bases to trimming and J lost 6 bases, with 11 bases between them. Germline V gene data show CDR1 as SEHNR and CDR2 as FQNEAQ (reference sequence). The CDR3 has 15 amino acids. CDR3 protein: CASSLAIAGYEKLFF. CDR3 DNA: TGTGCCAGCAGCTTAGCAATTGCAGGATATGAAAAACTGTTTTTT.

The J gene is TRBJ1-5, the V gene TRBV19; the D is unclear. The CDR3 extends over 12 amino acids. The V gene's germline CDR1 is LNHDA and CDR2 SQIVND (reference sequence). The V and J ends lost 4 bases and 6 bases respectively, with 7 bases between them. This CDR3 is CASSKGFQPQHF. The CDR3 DNA reads TGTGCCAGTAGTAAAGGGTTTCAGCCCCAGCATTTT.

The rearrangement uses TRBV12-5 and TRBJ2-2, with 12 bases lining up with TRBD1. Germline CDR1 is LGHNT and CDR2 is FRNRAP. The V and J ends lost 7 bases and 5 bases, in that order; junction bases with no gene match: 23. The CDR3 length is 21 residues. The CDR3 here is CASAPSPPGQGANGWTGELFF. The CDR3 DNA reads TGTGCTAGTGCCCCCTCCCCACCGGGACAGGGGGCAAATGGGTGGACCGGGGAGCTGTTTTTT. The full variable domain, rest sourced from reference TRBV12-5 and TRBJ2-2, is DARVTQTPRHKVTEMGQEVTMRCQPILGHNTVFWYRQTMMQGLELLAYFRNRAPLDDSGMPKDRFSAEMPDATLATLKIQPSEPRDSAVYFCASAPSPPGQGANGWTGELFFGEGSRLTVL.